The text below deals with one T cell receptor beta chain. The data were taken from a study of control samples from healthy donors and cancer patients. This CDR3 spans 15 amino acids. V was pared by 7 bases and J by 2 bases, with 17 bases between. The V gene's germline CDR1 is LNHDA and CDR2 SQIVND (reference sequence). Generated by immunoSEQ multiplex PCR, the TCRdb table keeps only in-frame clones and is missing some. Of more than 80,000 clones in the sample, 80% to 95% were seen once. Sequencing used blood. The receptor comes from a man aged 18 to 29 in good health. The chain carries TRBV19 and TRBJ1-2; D is perhaps TRBD1 (5 bases). The CDR3 DNA sequence: TGTGCCAGTACCTCCACGCGGGGGGGGAACTATGGCTACACCTTC. It encodes CASTSTRGGNYGYTF.